This T cell receptor beta chain stems from a study of blood T cell repertoires in COVID-19. Whole-study context: Researchers got acute and convalescent COVID-19 samples from the United States, Italy and Spain.

Assay used: immunoSEQ multiplex PCR; TCRdb lists only in-frame clones, some missing. The data contain some 110,000 clones, roughly 80% of them singletons. V lost 2 bases, J lost 0 bases, and 8 bases lay in between. CDR1 and CDR2 (germline): MNHEY, SVGAGI. This CDR3 is 16 amino acids long. The sample taken for sequencing was peripheral blood. The sequence was collected from a woman older than 75 with active or convalescent COVID-19. The rearrangement joins TRBV6-5 to TRBJ1-6, with D perhaps matching TRBD1 (5 bases). The CDR3 sequence is CASSYRGSSYNSPLHF. The DNA for the CDR3 is TGTGCCAGCAGTTACCGGGGGAGCTCCTATAATTCACCCCTCCACTTT.